Listed below are T cell receptor beta chains from one sample, sequenced in a study of shared clonotypes between healthy human individuals. Only in-frame clones appear in the TCRdb table, and some are missing; sequencing was by immunoSEQ multiplex PCR. Of 950,000 to 1,200,000 clones in the sample, 70% to 85% were seen once. The sequenced material came from memory CD4+ T cells from PBMCs. These receptors all come from a man between 18 and 35 years old in good health. Some clones in this sample may be carry-over from other donors' samples. Both conserved end residues are part of each CDR3. Fields, in order: J gene, CDR3 length, clone size, D gene, V gene, CDR3 protein, CDR3 DNA. D genes are given only for firm matches. Clone size is not always given. Where it is, it says once, few, many or a class for expanded clones.

J: TRBJ2-5
length: 13
size: -
D: -
V: TRBV6-5
CDR3: CASHPPGAETQYF
DNA: TGTGCCAGCCACCCCCCCGGGGCAGAGACCCAGTACTTC

J: TRBJ2-1
length: 15
size: few
D: -
V: TRBV5-6
CDR3: CASSVLTEHASEQFF
DNA: TGTGCCAGCAGCGTCCTGACTGAGCATGCTAGTGAGCAGTTCTTC

J: TRBJ2-3
length: 16
size: -
D: -
V: TRBV7-2
CDR3: CASSSDQRASSDTQYF
DNA: TGTGCCAGCAGCTCGGACCAGCGGGCGTCATCAGATACGCAGTATTTT

J: TRBJ2-2
length: 17
size: once
D: TRBD1
V: TRBV27
CDR3: CASSLRPPGQGKGELFF
DNA: TGTGCCAGCAGTTTAAGGCCCCCGGGACAGGGAAAGGGGGAGCTGTTTTTT

J: TRBJ1-3
length: 17
size: -
D: -
V: TRBV27
CDR3: CASSLAPPAVSGNTIYF
DNA: TGTGCCAGCAGTTTAGCCCCCCCAGCTGTCTCTGGAAACACCATATATTTT

J: TRBJ2-3
length: 13
size: -
D: -
V: TRBV6-4
CDR3: CASSVAREDTQYF
DNA: TGTGCCAGCTCGGTGGCCAGGGAAGATACGCAGTATTTT

J: TRBJ2-6
length: 15
size: few
D: TRBD1
V: TRBV5-1
CDR3: CASTPGGSGANVLTF
DNA: TGCGCCAGCACCCCAGGGGGCTCTGGGGCCAACGTCCTGACTTTC

J: TRBJ2-7
length: 15
size: -
D: TRBD2
V: TRBV5-4
CDR3: CASSLEAGEGYEQYF
DNA: TGTGCCAGCAGCTTGGAAGCGGGAGAGGGGTACGAGCAGTACTTC

J: TRBJ2-3
length: 16
size: few
D: TRBD2
V: TRBV4-2
CDR3: CASSQASSGRADTQYF
DNA: TGTGCCAGCAGCCAAGCTTCTAGCGGGAGAGCAGATACGCAGTATTTT

J: TRBJ2-5
length: 13
size: -
D: -
V: TRBV7-6
CDR3: CASSWDRQETQYF
DNA: TGTGCCAGCAGCTGGGACCGCCAAGAGACCCAGTACTTC

J: TRBJ2-5
length: 18
size: -
D: TRBD2
V: TRBV7-6
CDR3: CASSLGLAGASSQETQYF
DNA: TGTGCCAGCAGCTTAGGTCTAGCGGGGGCTTCCTCCCAAGAGACCCAGTACTTC

J: TRBJ2-2
length: 14
size: -
D: TRBD2
V: TRBV29-1
CDR3: CSAASGRSTGELFF
DNA: TGCAGCGCTGCTAGCGGGAGAAGTACCGGGGAGCTGTTTTTT

J: TRBJ1-2
length: 12
size: -
D: -
V: TRBV19
CDR3: CATQRQPMGYTF
DNA: TGTGCCACACAGCGTCAGCCTATGGGCTACACCTTC

J: TRBJ2-3
length: 15
size: -
D: -
V: TRBV27
CDR3: CASSPSYVPTDTQYF
DNA: TGTGCCAGCAGTCCCTCTTACGTCCCCACAGATACGCAGTATTTT

J: TRBJ2-3
length: 12
size: -
D: -
V: TRBV28
CDR3: CASVSPTDTQYF
DNA: TGTGCCAGCGTATCCCCCACAGATACGCAGTATTTT

J: TRBJ2-3
length: 15
size: -
D: -
V: TRBV19
CDR3: CASSAPGGYGDTQYF
DNA: TGTGCCAGTAGTGCCCCAGGGGGGTATGGAGATACGCAGTATTTT

J: TRBJ1-3
length: 16
size: -
D: -
V: TRBV4-1
CDR3: CASSQGIGGGQNTIYF
DNA: TGCGCCAGCAGCCAAGGAATCGGGGGGGGCCAAAACACCATATATTTT